This entry lists 17 T cell receptor beta chains sequenced from one sample in a study of CD8+ T cells in alopecia areata. Treatment noted: oral pan-JAK inhibitor, 5-10 mg twice daily. RNA was isolated and reverse transcribed to cDNA, the sequencing template. Clones were read by immunoSEQ multiplex PCR, and TCRdb kept only the in-frame ones, dropping some. The table has under 350,000 clones, 58% seen once. The specimen was CD4+ T cells sorted from blood, collected at week 24, from a patient treated with tofacitinib. Every receptor here comes from a human donor with alopecia areata.

The CDR3 here is CATSRALGYQETQYF. Written as DNA, the CDR3 is TGTGCCACCAGCAGGGCATTGGGGTACCAAGAGACCCAGTACTTC. The V gene is TRBV15, the J gene TRBJ2-5; D call uncertain. V was clipped by 3 bases and J by 0 bases, with 11 bases between them. Germline loops: CDR1 LNHNV, CDR2 YYDKDF (reference sequence). The CDR3 covers 15 residues. The whole variable domain, remainder taken from reference TRBV15 and TRBJ2-5, is DAMVIQNPRYQVTQFGKPVTLSCSQTLNHNVMYWYQQKSSQAPKLLFHYYDKDFNNEADTPDNFQSRRPNTSFCFLDIRSPGLGDTAMYLCATSRALGYQETQYFGPGTRLLVL.

This clone appeared a few times. This chain joins TRBV11-2 and TRBJ2-5, with a possible D match to TRBD1 (5 bases). The V gene's germline CDR1 is SGHAT and CDR2 FQNNGV. V was trimmed by 4 bases and J by 7 bases, leaving 13 bases between them. The CDR3 covers 13 residues. The CDR3, as DNA: TGTGCCAGCAGCTCCCAGGGTAGTGGGACCCAGTACTTC. Translated, it gives CASSSQGSGTQYF.

In its sample, this clone was seen once. The V call is TRBV28, the J call TRBJ2-4; tentative D call: TRBD2 (5 bases). CDR3 size: 17 residues. Germline V gene data show CDR1 as MDHEN and CDR2 as SYDVKM. The V gene lost 3 bases and the J gene lost 0 bases, with 15 bases spanning the gap. The CDR3: CASSLRADSLAKNIQYF. The CDR3 nucleotides read TGTGCCAGCAGTTTGCGGGCCGATTCACTAGCCAAAAACATTCAGTACTTC.

The chain recombines TRBV7-9 with TRBJ1-6; possible D gene TRBD1, 5 bases. This CDR3 has 13 amino acids. The germline gives CDR1 SEHNR, CDR2 FQNEAQ (reference sequence). V lost 5 bases and J lost 7, with 9 bases in between. CDR3 nucleotide sequence: TGTGCCAGCAGCCCGGGGGGGAATTCACCCCTCCACTTT. It translates to CASSPGGNSPLHF.

This clone was counted a single time. The chain employs TRBV29-1 and TRBJ1-2, with D perhaps TRBD1 (5 bases). The germline V gene has CDR1 SQVTM and CDR2 ANQGSEA. CDR3 size: 13 residues. The V end was cut by 5 bases, the J end by 6 bases, with 16 bases between. The CDR3 here is CSVRPRLGDGYTF. DNA of the CDR3: TGCAGCGTTCGACCCCGTCTAGGGGATGGCTACACCTTC.

The rearrangement links TRBV7-8 to TRBJ2-5; 11 bases align to TRBD2. Per the germline V gene, CDR1 is SGHVS and CDR2 is FQNEAQ. Unmatched junction bases numbered 6, after V lost 5 bases and J lost 1 base. The CDR3 sequence is 16 residues long. The CDR3 loop is CASSGRLAGIQETQYF. The CDR3, as DNA: TGTGCCAGCAGCGGGCGACTAGCGGGGATCCAAGAGACCCAGTACTTC.

V usage is TRBV5-1 and J usage is TRBJ1-2; 10 bases map to TRBD1. The CDR3 has 15 amino acids. With V trimmed by 1 base and J by 6 bases, 6 bases remained unmatched. Germline lookup yields CDR1 SGHRS and CDR2 YFSETQ. DNA for the CDR3: TGCGCCAGCAGCTTGCGGGACAGGGGAGTTGATGGCTACACCTTC. Amino acids: CASSLRDRGVDGYTF.

Turning to this clone: Other DNA variants within this sample encode the same CDR3. The J gene is TRBJ2-5, the V gene TRBV30; the D gene is possibly TRBD2 (5 bases). The CDR3 is 12 residues long. In germline, CDR1 is GTSNPN, CDR2 SVGIG (reference sequence). With 3 bases removed from V and 5 bases from J, the gap between germline ends came to 10 bases. CDR3 sequence reads: CAWRGGGETQYF. CDR3 in DNA: TGTGCCTGGAGAGGAGGTGGGGAGACCCAGTACTTC.

V usage is TRBV29-1 and J usage is TRBJ2-5, with 8 bases fitting TRBD1. Germline CDR1 SQVTM, CDR2 ANQGSEA. Unmatched junction bases numbered 9, after V lost 4 bases and J lost 5 bases. This CDR3 spans 14 amino acids. The CDR3 DNA follows: TGCAGCGTTGTTGGACAGGGAAGATGGGAGACCCAGTACTTC. Translating gives CSVVGQGRWETQYF.

The chain carries TRBV27 and TRBJ1-3; 7 positions agree with TRBD1. This CDR3 has 14 residues. Germline CDR1 MNHEY, CDR2 SMNVEV (reference sequence). V trimming: 4 bases; J trimming: 4 bases; junction bases outside the gene matches: 4. The CDR3 nucleotides read TGTGCCAGCAGTTCTAACAGGGGAGGAAACACCATATATTTT. It specifies CASSSNRGGNTIYF.

This clone has just a few counts. This chain joins TRBV29-1 and TRBJ2-7; 7 positions match TRBD2. CDR1 is SQVTM and CDR2 is ANQGSEA in the germline V gene. The ends lost 6 bases at V and 4 bases at J; junction bases unmatched: 6. The CDR3 totals 12 residues. The CDR3 spells CSVKEAGYEQYF. DNA for the CDR3: TGCAGCGTGAAGGAAGCGGGGTACGAGCAGTACTTC.

The chain has TRBV15 and TRBJ2-3; D unresolved. V shed 0 bases and J shed 2 bases, with 12 bases lying between them. The CDR3 is 16 amino acids. Per germline, CDR1 LNHNV and CDR2 YYDKDF (reference sequence). In DNA form, the CDR3 reads TGTGCCACCAGCAGAGATCTTGACCATTCCACAGATACGCAGTATTTT. This encodes CATSRDLDHSTDTQYF.

This clone was seen only a few times. This chain connects TRBV2 to TRBJ2-6; D gene uncertain. Deletions cut 1 base from V and 0 bases from J, with 4 bases between. Per the germline V gene, CDR1 is SNHLY and CDR2 is FYNNEI. The CDR3 totals 15 residues. The CDR3 protein is CASSEESSGANVLTF. The CDR3 DNA follows: TGTGCCAGCAGTGAAGAGAGCTCTGGGGCCAACGTCCTGACTTTC.

The CDR3 is CASSQGQGDGYTF. CDR3 nucleotides: TGCGCCAGCAGCCAAGGGCAGGGGGATGGCTACACCTTC. The V and J genes are TRBV4-1 and TRBJ1-2; 7 bases map to TRBD1. The CDR3 extends over 13 amino acids. The junction had 2 bases not matched to a gene; V was cut back by 1 base and J by 6 bases. Germline-derived CDR1 and CDR2 are MGHRA and YSYEKL.

This chain joins TRBV7-8 and TRBJ1-2; D uncertain. Per the germline V gene, CDR1 is SGHVS and CDR2 is FQNEAQ. The CDR3 spans 15 residues. Trimming left V 5 bases short and J 5 bases short, with 18 bases between. DNA of the CDR3: TGTGCCAGCAGCCTTCACGACGCTCCTGGATATGGCTACACCTTC. Translation: CASSLHDAPGYGYTF.

The rearrangement uses TRBV29-1 and TRBJ2-5, with 11 positions matching TRBD1. With V trimmed by 6 bases and J by 4 bases, 4 bases remained unmatched. The CDR3 is 13 residues long. Germline V gives CDR1 SQVTM, CDR2 ANQGSEA. DNA of the CDR3: TGCAGCGTGGGACAGGGGGGAGGAGAGACCCAGTACTTC. Residues: CSVGQGGGETQYF.

This chain connects TRBV30 to TRBJ1-3; no clear D. This CDR3 spans 15 amino acids. Trimming removed 0 bases at V and 0 bases at J, with 9 bases between. The germline CDR1 and CDR2 sequences are GTSNPN and SVGIG (reference sequence). CDR3 loop: CAWSVPENSGNTIYF. CDR3 nucleotides: TGTGCCTGGAGTGTTCCGGAAAACTCTGGAAACACCATATATTTT.